The subject of this entry is one T cell receptor (beta chain). The antigen is undetermined. This entry comes from a study of long-term antiretroviral therapy in people with HIV. Study-level information: It was about a decade before the 2015 immediate-ART recommendation that the earliest samples were taken.

Overall study results and limits: Blood draws took place between about 2003 and 2018 and possibly involved older ART regimens.

Runs used v3.0 of the immunoSEQ assay and were done at survey level. TCRdb's table, derived via immunoSEQ multiplex PCR, lists solely in-frame clones and lacks some. This sample has 30,000 to 40,000 clones; roughly 93% occur once, and the top ten carry 3.6%. The starting material was unsorted PBMCs, obtained 4.1 years after starting antiretroviral therapy. The receptor was isolated from a woman aged 45 to 65 with HIV.

The CDR3 sequence is CASSLRTGGTEAFF. CDR3 nucleotide sequence: TGTGCCAGCAGTCTTAGGACAGGCGGGACTGAAGCTTTCTTT. The chain is built from TRBV2 and TRBJ1-1, with 7 bases lining up with TRBD1. Germline CDR1 SNHLY, CDR2 FYNNEI. With V trimmed by 5 bases and J by 5 bases, 8 bases remained unmatched. The CDR3 runs to 14 residues.